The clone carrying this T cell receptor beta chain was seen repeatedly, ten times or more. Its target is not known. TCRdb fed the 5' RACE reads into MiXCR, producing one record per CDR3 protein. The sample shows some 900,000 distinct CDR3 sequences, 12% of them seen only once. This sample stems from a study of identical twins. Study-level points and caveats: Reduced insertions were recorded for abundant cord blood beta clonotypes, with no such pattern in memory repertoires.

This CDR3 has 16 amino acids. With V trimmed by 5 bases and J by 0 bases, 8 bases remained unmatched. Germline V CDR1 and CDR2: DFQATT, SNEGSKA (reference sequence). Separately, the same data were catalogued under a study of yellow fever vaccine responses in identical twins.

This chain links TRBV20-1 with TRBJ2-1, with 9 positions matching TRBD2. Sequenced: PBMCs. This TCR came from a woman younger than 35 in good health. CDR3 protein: CSAHNLAGSSYNEQFF. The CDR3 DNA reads TGCAGTGCTCATAACCTAGCGGGGAGCTCCTACAATGAGCAGTTCTTC.